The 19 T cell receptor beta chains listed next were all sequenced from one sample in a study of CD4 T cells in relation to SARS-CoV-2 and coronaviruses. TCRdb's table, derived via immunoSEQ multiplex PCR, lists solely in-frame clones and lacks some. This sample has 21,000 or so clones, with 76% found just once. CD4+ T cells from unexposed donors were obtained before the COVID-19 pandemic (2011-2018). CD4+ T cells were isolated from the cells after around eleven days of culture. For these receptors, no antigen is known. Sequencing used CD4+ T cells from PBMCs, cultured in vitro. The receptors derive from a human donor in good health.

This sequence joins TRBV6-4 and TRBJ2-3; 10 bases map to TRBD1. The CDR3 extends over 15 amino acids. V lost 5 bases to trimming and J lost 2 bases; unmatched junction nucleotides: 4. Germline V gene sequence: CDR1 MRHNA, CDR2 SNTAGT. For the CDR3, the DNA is TGTGCCAGCAGTCCCGGGACAGGGGACACAGATACGCAGTATTTT. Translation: CASSPGTGDTDTQYF.

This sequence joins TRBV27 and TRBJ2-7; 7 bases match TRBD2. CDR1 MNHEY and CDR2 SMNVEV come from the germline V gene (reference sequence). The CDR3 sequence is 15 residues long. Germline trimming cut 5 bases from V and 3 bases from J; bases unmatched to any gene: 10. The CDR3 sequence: CASSLGLPRNYEQYF. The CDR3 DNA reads TGTGCCAGCAGTCTGGGACTACCGAGAAACTACGAGCAGTACTTC.

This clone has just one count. The CDR3 DNA reads as TGTGCCAGCAGCTTAGTCAGTAATACGCAGTATTTT. It is translated as CASSLVSNTQYF. The chain couples TRBV7-9 to TRBJ2-3; D not certain. Germline-derived CDR1 and CDR2 are SEHNR and FQNEAQ (reference sequence). The germline V and J ends were trimmed by 1 base and 7 bases, with 6 bases remaining between them. The CDR3 loop spans 12 amino acids.

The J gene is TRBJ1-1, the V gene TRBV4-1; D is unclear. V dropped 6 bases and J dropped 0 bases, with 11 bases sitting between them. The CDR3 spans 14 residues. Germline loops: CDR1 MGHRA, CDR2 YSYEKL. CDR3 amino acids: CASRGLLLNTEAFF. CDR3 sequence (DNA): TGCGCCAGCAGGGGCTTACTCCTGAACACTGAAGCTTTCTTT.

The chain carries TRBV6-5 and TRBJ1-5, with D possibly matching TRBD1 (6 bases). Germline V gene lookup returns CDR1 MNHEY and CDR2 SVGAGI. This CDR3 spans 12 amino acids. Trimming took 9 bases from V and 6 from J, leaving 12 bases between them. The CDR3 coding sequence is TGTGCCAGTACAGGGTTAGTTCAGCCCCAGCATTTT. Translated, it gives CASTGLVQPQHF.

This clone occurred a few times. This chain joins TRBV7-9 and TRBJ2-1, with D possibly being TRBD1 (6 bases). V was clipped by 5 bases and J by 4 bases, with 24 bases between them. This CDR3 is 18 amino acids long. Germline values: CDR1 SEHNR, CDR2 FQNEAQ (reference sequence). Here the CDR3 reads CASSLALLRGESYNEQFF. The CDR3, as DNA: TGTGCCAGCAGCCTTGCACTCCTCAGGGGAGAGAGTTACAATGAGCAGTTCTTC.

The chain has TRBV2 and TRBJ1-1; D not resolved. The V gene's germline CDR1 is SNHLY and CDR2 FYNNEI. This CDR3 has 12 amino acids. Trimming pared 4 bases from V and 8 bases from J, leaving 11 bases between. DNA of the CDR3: TGTGCCAGCAGTGCGGAATATTTGGAAGCTTTCTTT. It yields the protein CASSAEYLEAFF.

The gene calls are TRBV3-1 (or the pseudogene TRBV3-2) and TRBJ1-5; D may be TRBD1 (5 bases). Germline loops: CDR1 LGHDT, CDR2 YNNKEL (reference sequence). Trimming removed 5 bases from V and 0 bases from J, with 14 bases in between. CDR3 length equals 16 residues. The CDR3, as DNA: TGTGCCAGCAGCTCCGGACATTTATATAGCAATCAGCCCCAGCATTTT. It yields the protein CASSSGHLYSNQPQHF.

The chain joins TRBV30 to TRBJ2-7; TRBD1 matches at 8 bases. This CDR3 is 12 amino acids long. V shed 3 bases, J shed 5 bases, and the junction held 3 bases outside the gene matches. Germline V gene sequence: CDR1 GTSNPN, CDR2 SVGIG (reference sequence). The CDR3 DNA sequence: TGTGCCTGGAGAGGACAGGGCCACGAGCAGTACTTC. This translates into CAWRGQGHEQYF.

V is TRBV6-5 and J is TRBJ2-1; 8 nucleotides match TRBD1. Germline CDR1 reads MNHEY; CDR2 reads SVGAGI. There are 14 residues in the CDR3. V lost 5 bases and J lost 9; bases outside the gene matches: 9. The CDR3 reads CASSKPGQVVEQFF. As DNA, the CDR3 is TGTGCCAGCAGTAAACCGGGACAGGTCGTTGAGCAGTTCTTC.

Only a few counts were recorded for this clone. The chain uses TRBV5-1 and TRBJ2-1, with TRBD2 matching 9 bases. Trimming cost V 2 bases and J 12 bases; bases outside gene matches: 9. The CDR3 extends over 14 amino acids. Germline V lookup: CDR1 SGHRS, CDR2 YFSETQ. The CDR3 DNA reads TGCGCCAGCAGCTTTAGCGGGAGTCCCCCCTCGCAGTTCTTC. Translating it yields CASSFSGSPPSQFF.

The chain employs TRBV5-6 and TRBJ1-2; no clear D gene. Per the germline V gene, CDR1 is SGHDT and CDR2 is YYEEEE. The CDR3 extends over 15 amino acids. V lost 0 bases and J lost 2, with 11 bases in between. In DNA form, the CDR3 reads TGTGCCAGCAGCTTGGCCTCACTGACCAACTATGGCTACACCTTC. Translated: CASSLASLTNYGYTF.

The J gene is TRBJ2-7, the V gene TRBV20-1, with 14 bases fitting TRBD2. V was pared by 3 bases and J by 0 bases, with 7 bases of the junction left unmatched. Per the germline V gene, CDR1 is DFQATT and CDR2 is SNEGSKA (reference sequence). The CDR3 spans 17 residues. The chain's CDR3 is CSASRLAGGLSSYEQYF. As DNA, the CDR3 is TGCAGTGCTAGTCGACTAGCGGGAGGGCTTAGCTCCTACGAGCAGTACTTC.

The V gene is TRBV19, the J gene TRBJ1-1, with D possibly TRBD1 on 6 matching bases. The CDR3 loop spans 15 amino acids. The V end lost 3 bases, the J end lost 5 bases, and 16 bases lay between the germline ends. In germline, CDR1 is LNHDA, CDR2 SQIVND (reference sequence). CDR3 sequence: CASSIYTGRKTEAFF. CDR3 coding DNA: TGTGCCAGTAGTATCTACACAGGGAGGAAAACTGAAGCTTTCTTT.

CDR3 coding DNA: TGTGCCAGCAGCCTTTCCGGGACAGATGAAAAACTGTTTTTT. Protein product: CASSLSGTDEKLFF. The chain is built from TRBV5-4 and TRBJ1-4; TRBD1 aligns across 7 bases. V gave up 4 bases and J gave up 6 bases; unmatched junction bases: 6. The CDR3 spans 14 residues. Germline lookup yields CDR1 SGHNT and CDR2 YYREEE (reference sequence).

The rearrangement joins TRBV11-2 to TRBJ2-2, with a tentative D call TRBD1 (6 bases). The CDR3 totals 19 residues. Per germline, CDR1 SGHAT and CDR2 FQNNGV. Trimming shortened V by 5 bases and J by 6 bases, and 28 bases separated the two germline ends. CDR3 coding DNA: TGTGCCAGCAGCGCTTCATCGTGGGCAACAGGGTTAAGCGCCGGGGAGCTGTTTTTT. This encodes CASSASSWATGLSAGELFF.

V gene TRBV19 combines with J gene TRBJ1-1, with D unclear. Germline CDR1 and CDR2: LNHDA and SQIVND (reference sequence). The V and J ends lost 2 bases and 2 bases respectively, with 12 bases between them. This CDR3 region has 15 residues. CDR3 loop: CASSILAGPNTEAFF. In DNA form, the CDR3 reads TGTGCCAGTAGTATACTAGCAGGACCTAACACTGAAGCTTTCTTT.

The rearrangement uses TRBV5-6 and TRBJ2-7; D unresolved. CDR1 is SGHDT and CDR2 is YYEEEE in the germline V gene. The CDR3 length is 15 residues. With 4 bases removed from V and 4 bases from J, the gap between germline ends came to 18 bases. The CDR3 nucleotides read TGTGCCAGCAGCCGTCGGTTAGAACCGGAATACGAGCAGTACTTC. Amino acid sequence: CASSRRLEPEYEQYF.

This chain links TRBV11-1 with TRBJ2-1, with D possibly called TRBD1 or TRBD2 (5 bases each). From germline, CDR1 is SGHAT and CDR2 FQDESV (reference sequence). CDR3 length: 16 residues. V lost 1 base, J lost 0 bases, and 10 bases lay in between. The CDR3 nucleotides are TGTGCCAGCAGCTTAGAATGGGGGAGCTCCTACAATGAGCAGTTCTTC. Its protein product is CASSLEWGSSYNEQFF.